The 16 T cell receptor beta chains given below trace back to one sample, sequenced in a study of identical twins (dated by TCRdb to the mid-2010s). Libraries came from 5' RACE. The instrument given in TCRdb is Illumina HiSeq 2000. Using fastp at Q25 and MiXCR, TCRdb reprocessed the public reads and kept productive beta chains. Each entry is one CDR3 protein sequence, shown with its most common DNA and genes. The sample yields about 480,000 distinct CDR3 sequences; 14% were counted once. Around 0.57% of the sample is held by the ten biggest clonotypes. These data also formed part of another study, on yellow fever vaccine responses in identical twins.

Source material: CD4+ T cells sorted from blood. The source of these receptors is a young woman in good health.

The rearrangement uses TRBV11-2 and TRBJ1-2, with 7 positions matching TRBD1. Germline CDR1 SGHAT, CDR2 FQNNGV. V lost 0 bases, J lost 8 bases, and 12 bases stayed unmatched. This CDR3 contains 16 residues. This CDR3 reads CASSLDLGGALSGYTF. CDR3 nucleotide sequence: TGTGCCAGCAGCTTAGATTTAGGGGGCGCTTTGTCCGGCTACACCTTC.

The chain combines TRBV5-1 with TRBJ2-3; no definite D call. The V and J ends lost 2 bases and 5 bases respectively, with 6 bases between them. This CDR3 is built from 12 residues. CDR1 is SGHRS and CDR2 is YFSETQ in the germline V gene. The CDR3 is CASSLELDTQYF. The CDR3 nucleotides read TGCGCCAGCAGCTTAGAGCTAGATACGCAGTATTTT.

A few counts support this clonotype. The V and J genes are TRBV11-1 and TRBJ2-7; tentative D call: TRBD1 (6 bases). V was pared by 4 bases and J by 5 bases, with 15 bases between. This CDR3 has 14 residues. Germline-derived CDR1 and CDR2 are SGHAT and FQDESV (reference sequence). CDR3 region: CASSSRDTAHEQYF. The CDR3 DNA reads TGTGCCAGCAGCTCACGGGACACGGCCCACGAGCAGTACTTC.

This clonotype was seen ten or more times. The chain links TRBV5-1 to TRBJ2-5; 9 bases fit TRBD1. This CDR3 region has 17 residues. Looked up from germline, CDR1 is SGHRS and CDR2 is YFSETQ. V dropped 0 bases and J dropped 5; count of bases not matched to a gene: 11. The CDR3 loop is CASSLEGQGTPGETQYF. CDR3 nucleotides: TGCGCCAGCAGCTTGGAGGGACAGGGAACCCCCGGGGAGACCCAGTACTTC.

This sequence joins TRBV5-5 and TRBJ2-7; D is ambiguous. V was pared by 6 bases and J by 2 bases, with 9 bases between. The CDR3 runs 12 residues. The germline CDR1 and CDR2 sequences are SGHKS and YYEKEE (reference sequence). CDR3 sequence: CASKISTYEQYF. CDR3 coding DNA: TGTGCCAGCAAAATATCCACCTACGAGCAGTACTTC.

The genes are TRBV7-2 and TRBJ2-7, with TRBD2 identical over 7 bases. The CDR3 has 17 amino acids. V shed 1 base, J shed 3 bases, and the junction held 12 bases outside the gene matches. Germline CDR1 and CDR2: SGHTA and FQGNSA. CDR3 protein: CASSLGSGRTLSYEQYF. CDR3 coding DNA: TGTGCCAGCAGCTTAGGTAGCGGGCGTACCTTAAGCTACGAGCAGTACTTC.

This clonotype has ten or more counts. CDR3 in amino acids: CASSADSQGFGGYTF. The CDR3 bases are TGTGCCAGCAGTGCCGATTCTCAGGGTTTCGGGGGCTACACCTTC. The chain joins TRBV6-1 to TRBJ1-2; possible D gene TRBD1, 5 bases. The CDR3 sequence is 15 residues long. Trimming removed 4 bases from V and 8 bases from J, with 20 bases in between. Looked up from germline, CDR1 is MNHNS and CDR2 is SASEGT.

This clonotype was counted ten times or more. J is TRBJ2-7 and V is TRBV29-1; no reliable D call. CDR1 and CDR2 from the germline V gene are SQVTM and ANQGSEA. V was clipped by 7 bases and J by 5 bases, with 12 bases between them. CDR3 length equals 11 residues. The CDR3 spells CSATHLDEQYF. Here the CDR3 DNA reads TGCAGCGCTACGCATTTAGACGAGCAGTACTTC.

The V and J genes are TRBV29-1 and TRBJ2-3; maybe TRBD2 (5 bases). This CDR3 region has 14 residues. V lost 5 bases and J 2 bases, leaving 14 bases between the germline ends. Germline lookup yields CDR1 SQVTM and CDR2 ANQGSEA. CDR3 nucleotides: TGCAGCGTTCTCAGGACTTTCCTCACAGATACGCAGTATTTT. Translation: CSVLRTFLTDTQYF.

The chain couples TRBV7-2 to TRBJ2-7; 10 nucleotides agree with TRBD2. With V trimmed by 3 bases and J by 2 bases, 7 bases remained unmatched. This CDR3 region has 16 residues. CDR1 SGHTA and CDR2 FQGNSA come from the germline V gene. The chain's CDR3 is CASSFGPSGGPYEQYF. The CDR3 DNA reads TGTGCCAGCAGCTTTGGCCCTAGCGGGGGCCCCTACGAGCAGTACTTC.

This clonotype was detected only a few times. The rearrangement links TRBV12-3 or TRBV12-4 to TRBJ2-7; D is possibly TRBD2 (8 bases). V lost 7 bases and J 0 bases, leaving 25 bases between the germline ends. The CDR3 runs 18 residues. CDR3 region: CASKLGQKLADSSYEQYF. In DNA form, the CDR3 reads TGTGCCAGCAAGTTGGGACAGAAACTAGCGGATAGCTCCTACGAGCAGTACTTC.

Notes on this clonotype: Sequence at one end of the junction differs from germline and may be a read error. V is TRBV20-1 and J is TRBJ2-3; 8 bases fit TRBD1. Germline values: CDR1 DFQATT, CDR2 SNEGSKA (reference sequence). This CDR3 is built from 12 residues. The CDR3 coding sequence is TGCAGTGTCAGGGGGCTGGCAGATATGCAGTATTTT. This sequence encodes CSVRGLADMQYF.

The gene calls are TRBV6-1 and TRBJ2-5; TRBD1 agrees at 7 bases. There are 15 residues in the CDR3. CDR1 is MNHNS and CDR2 is SASEGT in the germline V gene. J was trimmed by 2 bases and V by 6 bases; bases with no gene match: 9. The CDR3 DNA reads as TGTGCCAGCAGCTCCGAGAGACAGGGACAAGAGACCCAGTACTTC. It is translated as CASSSERQGQETQYF.

This clonotype came up many times. This rearrangement joins TRBV5-1 to TRBJ1-2, with TRBD1 as a possible D gene (5 bases). Trimming pared 0 bases from V and 7 bases from J, leaving 10 bases between. The germline CDR1 and CDR2 sequences are SGHRS and YFSETQ. This CDR3 spans 13 amino acids. CDR3 coding DNA: TGCGCCAGCAGCTTGGCGGGGGTCCCTGGCTACACCTTC. Amino acid sequence: CASSLAGVPGYTF. The full variable domain, its missing parts supplied by reference TRBV5-1 and TRBJ1-2, is KAGVTQTPRYLIKTRGQQVTLSCSPISGHRSVSWYQQTPGQGLQFLFEYFSETQRNKGNFPGRFSGRQFSNSRSEMNVSTLELGDSALYLCASSLAGVPGYTFGSGTRLTVV.

This clonotype was recorded at least ten times. V and J are TRBV5-1 and TRBJ2-1; 7 positions agree with TRBD1. CDR1 and CDR2 from the germline V gene are SGHRS and YFSETQ. This CDR3 is 19 amino acids long. V shed 4 bases, J shed 0 bases, and the junction held 16 bases outside the gene matches. In DNA form, the CDR3 reads TGCGCCAGCAGCATTGGGACAGTGGCGACTGCCTTCTCCTACAATGAGCAGTTCTTC. This codes for CASSIGTVATAFSYNEQFF.

This clonotype occurred a few times. V gene TRBV6-5 combines with J gene TRBJ1-3; 7 nucleotides match TRBD1. V dropped 0 bases and J dropped 3; count of bases not matched to a gene: 2. CDR3 length: 15 amino acids. Germline V gene sequence: CDR1 MNHEY, CDR2 SVGAGI. This CDR3 reads CASSYSDRVGNTIYF. The CDR3 region has the DNA TGTGCCAGCAGTTACTCAGACAGGGTTGGAAACACCATATATTTT.